Following are 5 T cell receptor beta chains from one sample sequenced in a study of cytomegalovirus exposure and HLA in healthy donors. Method: immunoSEQ multiplex PCR; TCRdb's copy keeps in-frame clones and lacks some. The sample has 100,000 to 150,000 clones, roughly 90% seen once. The sample was PBMCs. These TCRs come from a young woman in good health and CMV-seronegative.

V gene TRBV7-9 combines with J gene TRBJ1-6; D is ambiguous. V lost 5 bases and J 9 bases, leaving 14 bases between the germline ends. There are 14 residues in the CDR3. Germline V CDR1 and CDR2: SEHNR, FQNEAQ (reference sequence). The CDR3 reads CASSPDRGFSPLHF. Written as DNA, the CDR3 is TGTGCCAGCAGCCCTGACCGGGGATTTTCACCCCTCCACTTT. Filled out from reference TRBV7-9 and TRBJ1-6, the complete variable domain reads DTGVSQNPRHKITKRGQNVTFRCDPISEHNRLYWYRQTLGQGPEFLTYFQNEAQLEKSRLLSDRFSAERPKGSFSTLEIQRTEQGDSAMYLCASSPDRGFSPLHFGNGTRLTVT.

This clone has only a few counts. The chain recombines TRBV9 with TRBJ2-7; a possible D gene is TRBD2 (6 bases). V lost 4 bases, J lost 0 bases, and 14 bases lay in between. CDR1 and CDR2 (germline): SGDLS, YYNGEE. This CDR3 has 15 residues. The CDR3 DNA reads TGTGCCAGCAGCCCTTTTAGCGGTTCCTCCTACGAGCAGTACTTC. Protein sequence: CASSPFSGSSYEQYF.

CDR3 amino acids: CASSPSNRVAEAFF. The CDR3 region has the DNA TGTGCCAGCTCACCCTCAAACAGGGTGGCTGAAGCTTTCTTT. The chain is built from TRBV18 and TRBJ1-1, with D tentatively TRBD1 (6 bases). Germline V gene sequence: CDR1 KGHSH, CDR2 LQKENI. The V gene lost 3 bases and the J gene lost 6 bases, with 14 bases spanning the gap. The CDR3 is made up of 14 amino acids.

The chain has TRBV29-1 and TRBJ2-5, with 10 bases matching TRBD1. The V and J ends lost 6 bases and 4 bases, in that order; junction bases with no gene match: 5. Germline lookup yields CDR1 SQVTM and CDR2 ANQGSEA. CDR3 size: 13 residues. In DNA, the CDR3 is TGCAGCGTCGCCGGGACAGGGGTAGAGACCCAGTACTTC. Amino acid sequence: CSVAGTGVETQYF. The full variable domain, with the rest looked up from reference TRBV29-1 and TRBJ2-5, is SAVISQKPSRDICQRGTSLTIQCQVDSQVTMMFWYRQQPGQSLTLIATANQGSEATYESGFVIDKFPISRPNLTFSTLTVSNMSPEDSSIYLCSVAGTGVETQYFGPGTRLLVL.

The gene calls are TRBV15 and TRBJ2-7; D may be TRBD1 (6 bases). The germline V and J ends were trimmed by 0 bases and 2 bases, with 11 bases remaining between them. This CDR3 contains 15 residues. The V gene's germline CDR1 is LNHNV and CDR2 YYDKDF (reference sequence). The CDR3 sequence is CATSRDRGQTYEQYF. The CDR3 bases are TGTGCCACCAGCAGAGACAGGGGCCAAACCTACGAGCAGTACTTC. Variable domain in full (rest from reference TRBV15 and TRBJ2-7): DAMVIQNPRYQVTQFGKPVTLSCSQTLNHNVMYWYQQKSSQAPKLLFHYYDKDFNNEADTPDNFQSRRPNTSFCFLDIRSPGLGDTAMYLCATSRDRGQTYEQYFGPGTRLTVT.